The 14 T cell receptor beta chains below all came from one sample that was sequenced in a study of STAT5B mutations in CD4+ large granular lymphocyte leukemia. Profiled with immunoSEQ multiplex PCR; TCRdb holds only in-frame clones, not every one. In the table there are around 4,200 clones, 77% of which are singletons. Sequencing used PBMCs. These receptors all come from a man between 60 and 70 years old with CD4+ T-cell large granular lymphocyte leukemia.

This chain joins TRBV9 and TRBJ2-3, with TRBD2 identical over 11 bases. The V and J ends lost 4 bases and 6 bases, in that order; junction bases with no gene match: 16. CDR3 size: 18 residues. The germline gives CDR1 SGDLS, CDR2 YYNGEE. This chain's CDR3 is CASSPRLAGFGSTDTQYF. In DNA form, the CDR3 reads TGTGCCAGCAGCCCTAGACTAGCGGGGTTCGGAAGTACGGATACGCAGTATTTT.

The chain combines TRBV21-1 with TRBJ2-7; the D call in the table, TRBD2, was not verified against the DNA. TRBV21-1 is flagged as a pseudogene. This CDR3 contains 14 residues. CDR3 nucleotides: TGTGCCAGCAGCCCCCTAGCGGCTCCCTACGAGCAGTACTTC. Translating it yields CASSPLAAPYEQYF.

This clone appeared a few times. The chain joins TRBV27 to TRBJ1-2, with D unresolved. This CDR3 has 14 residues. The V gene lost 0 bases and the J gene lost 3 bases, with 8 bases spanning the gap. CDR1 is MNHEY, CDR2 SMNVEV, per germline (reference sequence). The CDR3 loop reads CASSLSPGYYGYTF. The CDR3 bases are TGTGCCAGCAGTTTATCCCCCGGCTACTATGGCTACACCTTC.

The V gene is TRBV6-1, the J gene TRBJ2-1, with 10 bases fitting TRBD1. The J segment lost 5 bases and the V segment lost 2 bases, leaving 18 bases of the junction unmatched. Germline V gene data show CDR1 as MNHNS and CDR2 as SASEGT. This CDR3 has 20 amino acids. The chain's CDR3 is CASSESGWGQGPAGNNEQFF. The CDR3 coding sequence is TGTGCCAGCAGTGAAAGCGGTTGGGGACAGGGGCCCGCGGGTAACAATGAGCAGTTCTTC.

CDR3 in DNA: TGTGCCAGCAGCTTAGTTCCGTATAATTCACCCCTCCACTTT. Encoded protein: CASSLVPYNSPLHF. J is TRBJ1-6 and V is TRBV11-2; unclear D gene. The length of the CDR3 is 14 residues. Trimming shortened V by 1 base and J by 4 bases, and 5 bases separated the two germline ends. The germline CDR1 and CDR2 sequences are SGHAT and FQNNGV.

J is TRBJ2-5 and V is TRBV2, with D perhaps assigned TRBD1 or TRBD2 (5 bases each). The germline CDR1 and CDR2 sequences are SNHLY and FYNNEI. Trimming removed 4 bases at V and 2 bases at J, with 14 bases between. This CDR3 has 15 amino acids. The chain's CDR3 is CASSAPGTRQETQYF. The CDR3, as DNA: TGTGCCAGCAGTGCCCCCGGGACCCGTCAAGAGACCCAGTACTTC.

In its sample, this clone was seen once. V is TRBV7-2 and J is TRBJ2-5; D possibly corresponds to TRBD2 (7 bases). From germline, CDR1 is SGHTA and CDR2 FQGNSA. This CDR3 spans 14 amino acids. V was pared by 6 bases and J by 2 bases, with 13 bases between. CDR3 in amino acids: CASSLGGPQETQYF. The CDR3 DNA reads TGTGCCAGCAGTCTGGGGGGGCCACAAGAGACCCAGTACTTC.

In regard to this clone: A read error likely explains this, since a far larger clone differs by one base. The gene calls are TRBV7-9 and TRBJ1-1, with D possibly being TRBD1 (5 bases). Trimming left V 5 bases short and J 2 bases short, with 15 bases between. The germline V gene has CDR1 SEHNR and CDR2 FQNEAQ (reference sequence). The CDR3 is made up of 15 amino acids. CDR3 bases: TGTGCCAGCAGCGGGTTCGGGACGGCCAACACTGAAGCTTTCTTT. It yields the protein CASSGFGTANTEAFF.

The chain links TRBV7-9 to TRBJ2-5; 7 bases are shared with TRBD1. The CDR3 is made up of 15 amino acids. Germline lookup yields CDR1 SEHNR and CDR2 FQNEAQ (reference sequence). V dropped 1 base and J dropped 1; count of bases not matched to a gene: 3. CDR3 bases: TGTGCCAGCAGCTTAGTTGCAGGGGGCCAAGAGACCCAGTACTTC. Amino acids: CASSLVAGGQETQYF.

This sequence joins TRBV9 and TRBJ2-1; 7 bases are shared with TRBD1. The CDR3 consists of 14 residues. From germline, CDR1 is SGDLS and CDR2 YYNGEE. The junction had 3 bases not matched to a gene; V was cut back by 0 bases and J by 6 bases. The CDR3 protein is CASSVGGDSNEQFF. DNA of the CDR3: TGTGCCAGCAGCGTAGGTGGGGACAGCAATGAGCAGTTCTTC.

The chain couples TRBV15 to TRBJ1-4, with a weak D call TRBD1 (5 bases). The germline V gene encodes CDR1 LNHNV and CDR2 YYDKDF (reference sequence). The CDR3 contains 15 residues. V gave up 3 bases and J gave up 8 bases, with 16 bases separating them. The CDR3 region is CATSRRGGGGEKLFF. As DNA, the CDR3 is TGTGCCACCAGCAGGCGGGGGGGAGGTGGGGAAAAACTGTTTTTT.

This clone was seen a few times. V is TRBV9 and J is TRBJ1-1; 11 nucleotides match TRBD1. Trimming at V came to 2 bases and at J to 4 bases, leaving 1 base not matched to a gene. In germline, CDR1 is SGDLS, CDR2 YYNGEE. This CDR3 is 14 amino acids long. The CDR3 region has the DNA TGTGCCAGCAGCGTCGGGACAGGGGGCACTGAAGCTTTCTTT. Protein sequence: CASSVGTGGTEAFF. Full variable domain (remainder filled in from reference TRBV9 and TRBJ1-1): DSGVTQTPKHLITATGQRVTLRCSPRSGDLSVYWYQQSLDQGLQFLIQYYNGEERAKGNILERFSAQQFPDLHSELNLSSLELGDSALYFCASSVGTGGTEAFFGQGTRLTVV.

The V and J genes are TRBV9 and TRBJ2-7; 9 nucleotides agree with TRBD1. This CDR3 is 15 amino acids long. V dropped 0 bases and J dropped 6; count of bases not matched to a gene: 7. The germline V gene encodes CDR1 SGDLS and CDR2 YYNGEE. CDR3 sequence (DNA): TGTGCCAGCAGCGTAGAGGGGGACAGGGCCGCCGAGCAGTACTTC. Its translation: CASSVEGDRAAEQYF.

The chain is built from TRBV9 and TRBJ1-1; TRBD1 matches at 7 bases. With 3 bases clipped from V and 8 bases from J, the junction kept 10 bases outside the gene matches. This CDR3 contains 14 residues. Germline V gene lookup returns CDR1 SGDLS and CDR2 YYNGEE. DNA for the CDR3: TGTGCCAGCAGCGAGGGCGGGACAGAGAGAGAAGCTTTCTTT. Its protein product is CASSEGGTEREAFF.